This T cell receptor (beta chain) is drawn from a study of spatial heterogeneity in lung cancer. Overall study results and limits: Tumors with more nonsynonymous mutations had more expanded intratumoral alpha and beta TCRs.

This clonotype appeared many times. Its antigen is unknown. Time point indicated: sample taken at primary tumor resection. The CDR3 is 14 residues long. The ends were cut back, 0 bases at V and 0 bases at J, with 8 bases in the middle. Germline V gene data show CDR1 as DFQATT and CDR2 as SNEGSKA (reference sequence). TCRdb independently ran MiXCR on the 5' RACE reads; one entry per CDR3 protein. The sample has fewer than 8,500 distinct CDR3 sequences; around 8.5% are singletons. The gene calls are TRBV20-1 and TRBJ1-2, with D tentatively TRBD1 (5 bases). The sample here was lung tumor tissue, taken at surgery. This clonotype was sampled from a male donor with early-stage non-small cell lung cancer. CDR3 DNA: TGCAGTGCTAGAGATCAGGGAGCTAACTATGGCTACACCTTC. This gives the protein CSARDQGANYGYTF.